This TCR beta chain originates from a study of blood T cells in healthy people across ages. With a J-beta primer mix and a sample-barcoded 5' primer, a second PCR ran roughly 7 to 11 cycles. MiXCR, applied by TCRdb to the 5' RACE reads, yields one record per CDR3 protein. The table has 1,500,000 or so distinct CDR3 sequences, approximately 43% seen once. The CDR3 has 12 residues. CDR1 is SGHRS, CDR2 YFSETQ, per germline. As concerns this clonotype: The germline gene is not matched at one end of the junction; a read error may be the cause.

V is TRBV5-1 and J is TRBJ2-2, with D unresolved. The TCR originated in a woman between 18 and 30 years old in good health. The source material was blood. The CDR3: CASSPVPGELFF. The CDR3 nucleotides read TGTGCCAGCTCACCAGTCCCCGGGGAGCTGTTTTTT.